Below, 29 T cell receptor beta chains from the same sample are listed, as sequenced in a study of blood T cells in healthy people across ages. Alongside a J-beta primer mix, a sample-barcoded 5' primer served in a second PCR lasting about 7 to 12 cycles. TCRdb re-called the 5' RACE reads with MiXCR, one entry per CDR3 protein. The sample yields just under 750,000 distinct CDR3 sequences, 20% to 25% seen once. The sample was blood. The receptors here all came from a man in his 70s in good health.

CDR3 in amino acids: CASSLAGGQMNEKLFF. The CDR3 DNA follows: TGCGCCAGCAGCTTGGCCGGGGGGCAGATGAATGAAAAACTGTTTTTT. The chain carries TRBV5-1 and TRBJ1-4; weak D call: TRBD1 (6 bases). The CDR3 sequence is 16 residues long. Trimming cost V 0 bases and J 5 bases, with 14 bases left between them. Germline V gene lookup returns CDR1 SGHRS and CDR2 YFSETQ.

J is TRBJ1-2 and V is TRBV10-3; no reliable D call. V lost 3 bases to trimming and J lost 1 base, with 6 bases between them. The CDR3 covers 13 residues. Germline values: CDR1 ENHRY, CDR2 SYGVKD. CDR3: CAISEWSNYGYTF. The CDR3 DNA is TGTGCCATCAGTGAATGGAGTAACTATGGCTACACCTTC.

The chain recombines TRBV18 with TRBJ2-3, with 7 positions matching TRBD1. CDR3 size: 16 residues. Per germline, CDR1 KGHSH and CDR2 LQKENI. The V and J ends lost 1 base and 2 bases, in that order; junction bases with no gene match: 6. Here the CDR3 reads CASSPRGQTNTDTQYF. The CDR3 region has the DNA TGTGCCAGCTCACCACGGGGACAGACTAACACAGATACGCAGTATTTT.

The CDR3 here is CATPLAGVTSYEQYV. The CDR3 nucleotides are TGTGCCACCCCCCTAGCGGGAGTAACCTCCTACGAGCAGTACGTC. The chain recombines TRBV24-1 with TRBJ2-7; 10 positions agree with TRBD2. CDR3 length: 15 amino acids. Trimming at V came to 9 bases and at J to 0 bases, leaving 7 bases not matched to a gene. The germline gives CDR1 KGHDR, CDR2 SFDVKD.

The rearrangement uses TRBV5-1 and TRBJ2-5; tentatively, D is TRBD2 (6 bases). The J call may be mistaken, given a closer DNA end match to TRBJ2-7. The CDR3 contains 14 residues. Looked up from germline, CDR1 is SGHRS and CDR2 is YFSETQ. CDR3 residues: CASSLGSGDYEQYF. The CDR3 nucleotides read TGCGCCAGCAGCTTGGGTTCGGGGGACTACGAGCAGTACTTC.

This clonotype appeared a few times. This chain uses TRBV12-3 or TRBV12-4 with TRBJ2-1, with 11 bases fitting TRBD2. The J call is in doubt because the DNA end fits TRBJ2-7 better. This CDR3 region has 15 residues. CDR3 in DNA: TGTGCCAGCAGCAGGGGGACTAGCGGTTACTACGAGCAGTACGTC. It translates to CASSRGTSGYYEQYV.

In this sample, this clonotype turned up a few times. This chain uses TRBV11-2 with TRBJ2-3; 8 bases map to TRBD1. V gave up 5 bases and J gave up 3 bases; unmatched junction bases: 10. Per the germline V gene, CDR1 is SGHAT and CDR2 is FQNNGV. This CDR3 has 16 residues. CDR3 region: CASSAGQGGSTDTQYF. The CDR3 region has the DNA TGTGCCAGCAGCGCCGGACAGGGTGGTTCAACAGATACGCAGTATTTT.

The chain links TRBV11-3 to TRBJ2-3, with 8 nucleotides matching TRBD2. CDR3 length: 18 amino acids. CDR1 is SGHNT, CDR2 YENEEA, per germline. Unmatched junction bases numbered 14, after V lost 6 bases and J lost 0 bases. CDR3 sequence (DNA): TGTGCCAGCAGTTGGAAGAGCGGGAGTCAAACTAGCACAGATACGCAGTATTTT. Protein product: CASSWKSGSQTSTDTQYF.

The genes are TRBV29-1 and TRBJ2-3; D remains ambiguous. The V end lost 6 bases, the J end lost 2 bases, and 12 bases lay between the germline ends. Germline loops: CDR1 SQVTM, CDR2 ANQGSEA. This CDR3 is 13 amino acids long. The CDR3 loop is CSVQELNTDTQYF. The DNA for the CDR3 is TGCAGCGTCCAGGAGCTAAACACAGATACGCAGTATTTT.

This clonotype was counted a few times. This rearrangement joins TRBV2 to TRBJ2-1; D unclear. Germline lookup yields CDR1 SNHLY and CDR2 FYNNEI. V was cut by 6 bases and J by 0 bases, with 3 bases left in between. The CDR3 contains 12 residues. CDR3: CASRGSYNEQFF. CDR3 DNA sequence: TGTGCCAGCAGAGGCTCCTACAATGAGCAGTTCTTC. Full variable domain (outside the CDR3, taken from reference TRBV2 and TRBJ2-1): EPEVTQTPSHQVTQMGQEVILRCVPISNHLYFYWYRQILGQKVEFLVSFYNNEISEKSEIFDDQFSVERPDGSNFTLKIRSTKLEDSAMYFCASRGSYNEQFFGPGTRLTVL.

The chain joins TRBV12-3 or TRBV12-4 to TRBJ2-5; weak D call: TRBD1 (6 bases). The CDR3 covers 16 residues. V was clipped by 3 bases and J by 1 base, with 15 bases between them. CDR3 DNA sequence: TGTGCCAGCAGTTTGGGGGCCGGGACACCCCAAGAGACCCAGTACTTC. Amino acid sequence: CASSLGAGTPQETQYF.

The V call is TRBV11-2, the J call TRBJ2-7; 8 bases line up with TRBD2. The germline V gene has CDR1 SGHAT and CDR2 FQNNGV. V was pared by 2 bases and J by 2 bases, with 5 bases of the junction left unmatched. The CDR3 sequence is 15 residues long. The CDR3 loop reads CASSLLRGGTYEQYF. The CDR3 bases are TGTGCCAGCAGCTTACTCCGGGGGGGGACCTACGAGCAGTACTTC.

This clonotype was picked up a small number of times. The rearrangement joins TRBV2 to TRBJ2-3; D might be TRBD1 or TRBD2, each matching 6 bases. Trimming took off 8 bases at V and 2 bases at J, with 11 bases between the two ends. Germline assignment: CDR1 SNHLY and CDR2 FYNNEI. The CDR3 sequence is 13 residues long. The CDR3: CASLGGPTDTQYF. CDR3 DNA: TGTGCCAGCTTGGGGGGCCCCACAGATACGCAGTATTTT.

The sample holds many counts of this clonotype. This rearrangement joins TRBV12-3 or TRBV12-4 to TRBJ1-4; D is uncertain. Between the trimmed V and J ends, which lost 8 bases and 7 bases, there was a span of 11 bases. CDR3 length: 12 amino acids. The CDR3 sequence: CASRRRLEKLFF. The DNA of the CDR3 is TGTGCCAGCCGTCGGCGGCTTGAAAAACTGTTTTTT.

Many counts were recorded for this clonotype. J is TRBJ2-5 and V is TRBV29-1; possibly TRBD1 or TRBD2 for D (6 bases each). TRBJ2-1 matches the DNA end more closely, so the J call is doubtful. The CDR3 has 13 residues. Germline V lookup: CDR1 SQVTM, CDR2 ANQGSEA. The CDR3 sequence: CSVERGASTEQFF. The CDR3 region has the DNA TGCAGCGTTGAAAGGGGGGCTAGCACTGAGCAGTTCTTC.

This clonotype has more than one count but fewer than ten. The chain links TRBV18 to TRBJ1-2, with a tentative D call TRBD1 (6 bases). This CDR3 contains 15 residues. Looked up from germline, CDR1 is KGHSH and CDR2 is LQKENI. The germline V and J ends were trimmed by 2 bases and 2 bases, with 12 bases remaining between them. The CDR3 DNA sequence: TGTGCCAGCTCACCAAACGGGGGCCTAAACTATGGCTACACCTTC. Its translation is CASSPNGGLNYGYTF.

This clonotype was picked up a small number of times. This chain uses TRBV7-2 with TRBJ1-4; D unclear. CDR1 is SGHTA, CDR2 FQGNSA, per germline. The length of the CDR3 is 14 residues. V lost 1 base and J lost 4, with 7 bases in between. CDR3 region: CASSLDWVNEKLFF. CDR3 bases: TGTGCCAGCAGCTTAGATTGGGTTAATGAAAAACTGTTTTTT.

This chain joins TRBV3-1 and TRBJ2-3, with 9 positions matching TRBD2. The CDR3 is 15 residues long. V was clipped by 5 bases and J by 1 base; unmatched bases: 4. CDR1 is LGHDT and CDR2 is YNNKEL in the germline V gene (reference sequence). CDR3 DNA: TGTGCCAGCAGCGTATCTAGCGGGGGCACAGATACGCAGTATTTT. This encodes CASSVSSGGTDTQYF.

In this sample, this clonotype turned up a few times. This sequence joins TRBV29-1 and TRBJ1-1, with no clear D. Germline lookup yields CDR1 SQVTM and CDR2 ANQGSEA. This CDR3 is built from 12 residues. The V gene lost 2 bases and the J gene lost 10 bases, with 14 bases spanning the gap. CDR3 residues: CSVEFVGSAAFF. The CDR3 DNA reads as TGCAGCGTTGAATTTGTGGGCAGCGCAGCTTTCTTT.

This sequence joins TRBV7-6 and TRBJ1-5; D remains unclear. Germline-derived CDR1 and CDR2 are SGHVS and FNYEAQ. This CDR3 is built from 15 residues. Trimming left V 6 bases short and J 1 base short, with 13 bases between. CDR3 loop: CASRKRPESNQPQHF. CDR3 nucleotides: TGTGCCAGCAGAAAAAGGCCGGAGAGCAATCAGCCCCAGCATTTT.

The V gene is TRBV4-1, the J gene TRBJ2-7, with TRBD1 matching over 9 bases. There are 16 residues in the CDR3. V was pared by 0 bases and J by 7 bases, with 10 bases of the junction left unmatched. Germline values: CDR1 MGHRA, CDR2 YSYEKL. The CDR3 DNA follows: TGCGCCAGCAGCCAAGAAAGGGGACAGGGTCCACGGGAGCAGTACTTC. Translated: CASSQERGQGPREQYF.

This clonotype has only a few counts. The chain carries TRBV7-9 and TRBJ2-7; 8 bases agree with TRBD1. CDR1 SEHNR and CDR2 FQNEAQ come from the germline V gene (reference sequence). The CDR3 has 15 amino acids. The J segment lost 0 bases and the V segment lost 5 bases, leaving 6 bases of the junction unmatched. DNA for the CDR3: TGTGCCAGCAGCCTGGGACAGGCCGGCTCCTACGAGCAGTACTTC. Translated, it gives CASSLGQAGSYEQYF.

CDR3 sequence: CASSFLGTGTPDTQYF. DNA for the CDR3: TGTGCCAGCAGTTTCCTCGGGACAGGGACCCCAGATACGCAGTATTTT. V gene TRBV12-3 or TRBV12-4 combines with J gene TRBJ2-3; 9 bases fit TRBD1. The ends lost 3 bases at V and 4 bases at J; junction bases unmatched: 8. The CDR3 is 16 residues long.

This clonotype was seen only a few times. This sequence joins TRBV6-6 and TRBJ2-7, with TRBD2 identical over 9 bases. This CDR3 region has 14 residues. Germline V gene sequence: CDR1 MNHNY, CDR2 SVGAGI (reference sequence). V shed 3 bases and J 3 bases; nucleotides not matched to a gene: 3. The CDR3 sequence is CASSYFSGGYEQYF. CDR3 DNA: TGTGCCAGCAGTTATTTTAGCGGGGGCTACGAGCAGTACTTC.

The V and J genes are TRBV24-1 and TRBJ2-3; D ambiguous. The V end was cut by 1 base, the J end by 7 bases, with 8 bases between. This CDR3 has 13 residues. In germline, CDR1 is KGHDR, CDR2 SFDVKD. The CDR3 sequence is CATSDLGAYTQYF. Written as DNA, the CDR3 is TGTGCCACCAGTGATTTAGGAGCGTATACGCAGTATTTT.

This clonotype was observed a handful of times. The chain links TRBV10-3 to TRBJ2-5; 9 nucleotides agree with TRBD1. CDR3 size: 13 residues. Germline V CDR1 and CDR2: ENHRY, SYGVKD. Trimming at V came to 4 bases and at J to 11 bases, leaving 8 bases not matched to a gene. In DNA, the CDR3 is TGTGCCATCAGTGGACAGGGGGTCGGTGAGCAGTACTTC. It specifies CAISGQGVGEQYF.

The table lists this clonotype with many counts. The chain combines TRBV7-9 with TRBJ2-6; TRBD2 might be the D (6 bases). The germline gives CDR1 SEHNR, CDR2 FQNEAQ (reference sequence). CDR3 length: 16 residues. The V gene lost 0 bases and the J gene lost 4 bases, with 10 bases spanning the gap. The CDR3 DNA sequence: TGTGCCAGCAGCTTAGCGGGGGGATCCGGGGCCAACGTCCTGACTTTC. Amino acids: CASSLAGGSGANVLTF.

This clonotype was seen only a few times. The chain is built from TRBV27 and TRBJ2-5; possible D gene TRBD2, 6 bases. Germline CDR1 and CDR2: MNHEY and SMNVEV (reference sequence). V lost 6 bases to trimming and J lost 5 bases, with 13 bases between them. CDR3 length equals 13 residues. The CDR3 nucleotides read TGTGCCAGCAGGCGGGGACTTGTGGAGACCCAGTACTTC. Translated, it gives CASRRGLVETQYF.

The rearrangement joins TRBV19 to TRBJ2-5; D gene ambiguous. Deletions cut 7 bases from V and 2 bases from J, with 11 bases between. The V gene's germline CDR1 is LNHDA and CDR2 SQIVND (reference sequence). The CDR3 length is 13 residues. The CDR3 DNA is TGTGCCAGTAAGAAGGGCGTTCAAGAGACCCAGTACTTC. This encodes CASKKGVQETQYF.